The 11 T cell receptor beta chains given below trace back to one sample, sequenced in a study of T cell responses to AZD1222 COVID-19 vaccine. Clones were sequenced by immunoSEQ multiplex PCR, and TCRdb holds only the in-frame ones, with some missing. The sample yields 90,000 to 110,000 clones, more than 75% seen once. The material was peripheral blood, obtained on day 0 of AZD1222 vaccination. The receptors derive from an adult in good health.

The V gene is TRBV2, the J gene TRBJ1-5; D not resolved. V lost 8 bases, J lost 7 bases, and 12 bases lay in between. This CDR3 contains 12 residues. Germline assignment: CDR1 SNHLY and CDR2 FYNNEI. CDR3 nucleotide sequence: TGTGCCAGCGACGCGGGGAAACAGCCCCAGCATTTT. Translated: CASDAGKQPQHF.

The chain is built from TRBV10-2 and TRBJ1-2; D uncertain. The germline V gene has CDR1 WSHSY and CDR2 SAAADI. The germline V and J ends were trimmed by 4 bases and 0 bases, with 6 bases remaining between them. This CDR3 has 13 amino acids. The DNA for the CDR3 is TGCGCCAGCAGTGGACACACTAACTATGGCTACACCTTC. Protein sequence: CASSGHTNYGYTF.

The chain has TRBV5-1 and TRBJ1-3; no clear D. CDR1 is SGHRS, CDR2 YFSETQ, per germline. Trimming removed 5 bases at V and 2 bases at J, with 5 bases between. The CDR3 loop spans 12 amino acids. The CDR3 sequence: CASRATGNTIYF. The CDR3 DNA is TGCGCCAGCAGGGCAACTGGAAACACCATATATTTT.

The J gene is TRBJ2-1, the V gene TRBV6-5; 7 nucleotides line up with TRBD2. The CDR3 sequence is 14 residues long. From germline, CDR1 is MNHEY and CDR2 SVGAGI. V shed 0 bases and J 9 bases; nucleotides not matched to a gene: 5. The CDR3 DNA sequence: TGTGCCAGCAGTTACTCGCGGGGGTTGGGTGAGCAGTTCTTC. This sequence encodes CASSYSRGLGEQFF.

The chain couples TRBV29-1 to TRBJ1-1, with no clear D. The length of the CDR3 is 14 residues. Germline loops: CDR1 SQVTM, CDR2 ANQGSEA. V was clipped by 4 bases and J by 5 bases, with 17 bases between them. CDR3 nucleotide sequence: TGCAGCGTTGTTCCCACTACCCAGGAGACTGAAGCTTTCTTT. It is translated as CSVVPTTQETEAFF. Using reference TRBV29-1 and TRBJ1-1 for the parts outside the CDR3, the full variable domain is SAVISQKPSRDICQRGTSLTIQCQVDSQVTMMFWYRQQPGQSLTLIATANQGSEATYESGFVIDKFPISRPNLTFSTLTVSNMSPEDSSIYLCSVVPTTQETEAFFGQGTRLTVV.

As concerns this clone: One junction end does not reproduce the germline sequence, and a read error may be involved. The V call is TRBV11-3, the J call TRBJ2-3, with 7 positions matching TRBD2. This CDR3 is built from 16 residues. Germline V gives CDR1 SGHNT, CDR2 YENEEA. The CDR3 sequence is CASSLRSQLSGVTQIF. The CDR3 nucleotides read TGTGCCAGCAGCTTACGTTCTCAGCTAAGCGGGGTGACCCAGATTTTT.

The chain employs TRBV7-9 and TRBJ2-4, with 7 bases that match TRBD2. The ends lost 2 bases at V and 0 bases at J; junction bases unmatched: 7. There are 17 residues in the CDR3. CDR1 is SEHNR and CDR2 is FQNEAQ in the germline V gene (reference sequence). The CDR3 protein is CASSLYPGGLAKNIQYF. DNA of the CDR3: TGTGCCAGCAGCTTATACCCGGGAGGCTTAGCCAAAAACATTCAGTACTTC.

The gene calls are TRBV21-1 and TRBJ1-2; the D call TRBD1 from the table was never checked on the DNA. TRBV21-1 counts as a pseudogene. The CDR3 totals 16 residues. The CDR3 DNA sequence: TGTGCCCCGAGCACGCGGCAGGGCCCCCCTAACTATGGCTACACCTTC. Translating gives CAPSTRQGPPNYGYTF.

The chain uses TRBV27 and TRBJ2-7, with 15 nucleotides matching TRBD2. CDR3 size: 17 residues. CDR1 is MNHEY, CDR2 SMNVEV, per germline (reference sequence). J gave up 2 bases and V 4 bases, and 6 bases lay outside the gene matches. In DNA form, the CDR3 reads TGTGCCAGCAGTTCCCGGACTAGCGGGAGGGCTGCCTACGAGCAGTACTTC. Translated: CASSSRTSGRAAYEQYF.

V is TRBV7-9 and J is TRBJ1-5; 7 bases fit TRBD1. Germline trimming cut 5 bases from V and 4 bases from J; bases unmatched to any gene: 5. Germline loops: CDR1 SEHNR, CDR2 FQNEAQ (reference sequence). The CDR3 contains 14 residues. CDR3 residues: CASSPGGQNQPQHF. The CDR3 DNA reads as TGTGCCAGCAGCCCGGGGGGACAGAATCAGCCCCAGCATTTT.

The gene calls are TRBV5-6 and TRBJ2-3, with TRBD2 matching 7 bases. The CDR3 totals 15 residues. J lost 2 bases, V lost 5 bases, and 8 bases had no gene match. Germline values: CDR1 SGHDT, CDR2 YYEEEE. CDR3 sequence: CASSRLAENTDTQYF. In DNA, the CDR3 is TGTGCCAGCAGTCGGCTAGCGGAGAACACAGATACGCAGTATTTT. Together with reference TRBV5-6 and TRBJ2-3, the CDR3 gives the full variable domain: DAGVTQSPTHLIKTRGQQVTLRCSPKSGHDTVSWYQQALGQGPQFIFQYYEEEERQRGNFPDRFSGHQFPNYSSELNVNALLLGDSALYLCASSRLAENTDTQYFGPGTRLTVL.